The source of this T cell receptor beta chain is a study of molecular identifiers for immune sequencing clone quantification. Across the study: Replicate experiments divided RNA from around 20,000 or 100,000 naive CD8 cells into five parts and sequenced four.

TCRdb re-called the PCR reads through MiXCR, storing one row per CDR3 protein. The sample shows under 650,000 distinct CDR3 sequences, just under 20% of them seen only once. This clonotype was recorded many times. The antigen is not known. Naive CD8 sequencing libraries were generated from approximately 20,000 to 980,000 sorted cells, with 10%, 30% or 50% RNA as input. The germline V and J ends were trimmed by 5 bases and 2 bases, with 13 bases remaining between them. The CDR3 extends over 14 amino acids. CDR1 is SGHTA, CDR2 FQGNSA, per germline. Points from the study as a whole: Same-barcode identical TCR molecules could make highly expanded clones look smaller than they are.

Sequences were obtained from naive CD8+ T cells from blood, with Jurkat cell RNA spiked in. Subset described: FACS-sorted CD8+CD4-CCR7+CD45RA+ naive T cells. The receptor was derived from a human donor in good health. Some libraries in this study had Jurkat cell RNA spiked in. The chain carries TRBV7-2 and TRBJ2-7, with D tentatively TRBD2 (5 bases). CDR3: CASSDYGEAYEQYF. CDR3 sequence (DNA): TGTGCCAGCAGCGATTACGGGGAAGCCTACGAGCAGTACTTC.